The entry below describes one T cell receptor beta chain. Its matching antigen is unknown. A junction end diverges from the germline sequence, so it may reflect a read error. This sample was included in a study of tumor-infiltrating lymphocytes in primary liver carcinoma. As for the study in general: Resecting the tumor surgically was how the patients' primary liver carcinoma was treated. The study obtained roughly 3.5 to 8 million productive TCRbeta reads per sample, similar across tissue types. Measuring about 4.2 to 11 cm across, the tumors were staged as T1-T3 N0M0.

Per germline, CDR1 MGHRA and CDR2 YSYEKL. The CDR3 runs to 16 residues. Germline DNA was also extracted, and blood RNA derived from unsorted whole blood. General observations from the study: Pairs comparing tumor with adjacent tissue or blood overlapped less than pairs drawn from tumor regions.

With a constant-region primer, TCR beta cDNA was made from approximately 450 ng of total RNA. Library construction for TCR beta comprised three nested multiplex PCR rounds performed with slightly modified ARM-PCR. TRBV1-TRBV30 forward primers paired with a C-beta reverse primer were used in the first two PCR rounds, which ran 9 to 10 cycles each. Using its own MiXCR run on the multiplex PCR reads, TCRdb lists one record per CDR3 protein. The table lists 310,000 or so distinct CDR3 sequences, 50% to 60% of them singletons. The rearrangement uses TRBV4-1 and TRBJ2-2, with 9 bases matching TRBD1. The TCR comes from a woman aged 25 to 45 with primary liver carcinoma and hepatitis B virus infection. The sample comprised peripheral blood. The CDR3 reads CASSPPPGQGTGELLF. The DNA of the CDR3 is TGCGCTAGCAGCCCCCCGCCAGGACAGGGGACCGGGGAGCTGCTTTTT.